The clone carrying this TCR beta chain was counted a single time. The antigen is unknown. Sequencing was performed with immunoSEQ multiplex PCR; in TCRdb, only in-frame clones are kept and a portion is missing. Counted here are over 55,000 clones, approximately 87% occurring once; the ten biggest clones make up under 2.5%. The entry originates in a study of T cells in localized non-small cell lung cancer. Study-level findings and limits: Multi-region tumor sequencing was not done, so intratumor heterogeneity could not be excluded. Appearances in adjacent lung were noted for a median approximately 58 of the top 100 tumor clones. Of the tissues analyzed, uninvolved adjacent lung showed maximal T cell clonality, greater than tumor. Longer overall survival accompanied higher blood T cell density.

The CDR3 contains 11 residues. The V gene lost 5 bases and the J gene lost 4 bases, with 5 bases spanning the gap. Germline assignment: CDR1 MNHNS and CDR2 SASEGT. Source: peripheral blood, taken before any cancer treatment. The V call is TRBV6-1, the J call TRBJ1-2; D gene unclear. This receptor was identified in a woman between 35 and 70 years old with stage I lung adenocarcinoma. The CDR3 region has the DNA TGTGCCAGCAGTCCCTTCTATGGCTACACCTTC. It codes for CASSPFYGYTF.